This T cell receptor beta chain was identified during a study of T cells of healthy individuals. The table lists this clonotype with many counts. TCRdb redid the calling of the 5' RACE reads with MiXCR, one entry per CDR3 protein. Here the sample spans more than 85,000 distinct CDR3 sequences, 17% being singletons. V was trimmed by 3 bases and J by 2 bases, leaving 13 bases between them. The CDR3 length is 15 residues. Germline V gene sequence: CDR1 ENHRY, CDR2 SYGVKD. The chain carries TRBV10-3 and TRBJ2-5; a possible D gene is TRBD1 (6 bases). The TCR sequence derives from a human donor in good health. CDR3 region: CAISEGQPSQETQYF. DNA for the CDR3: TGTGCCATCAGTGAAGGACAGCCTTCGCAAGAGACCCAGTACTTC.